The sequence of this T cell receptor (beta chain) was determined in a study of TIL therapy for anti-PD-1-resistant metastatic lung cancer. The CDR3 length is 14 residues. Germline lookup yields CDR1 SNHLY and CDR2 FYNNEI. V was clipped by 4 bases and J by 4 bases; unmatched bases: 3. Specified time point: pre-treatment sample, taken before nivolumab and TIL therapy. The immunoSEQ assay was v3. Generated by immunoSEQ multiplex PCR, the TCRdb table keeps only in-frame clones and is missing some. The table shows over 15,000 clones, with under 80% occurring only once. The source material was blood, sampled at baseline. The chain combines TRBV2 with TRBJ2-2; 7 bases line up with TRBD2. This clonotype was obtained from a person between 30 and 79 years old with non-small cell lung cancer. This CDR3 is CASSGGRSTGELFF. CDR3 nucleotide sequence: TGTGCCAGCAGTGGCGGGAGAAGCACCGGGGAGCTGTTTTTT.